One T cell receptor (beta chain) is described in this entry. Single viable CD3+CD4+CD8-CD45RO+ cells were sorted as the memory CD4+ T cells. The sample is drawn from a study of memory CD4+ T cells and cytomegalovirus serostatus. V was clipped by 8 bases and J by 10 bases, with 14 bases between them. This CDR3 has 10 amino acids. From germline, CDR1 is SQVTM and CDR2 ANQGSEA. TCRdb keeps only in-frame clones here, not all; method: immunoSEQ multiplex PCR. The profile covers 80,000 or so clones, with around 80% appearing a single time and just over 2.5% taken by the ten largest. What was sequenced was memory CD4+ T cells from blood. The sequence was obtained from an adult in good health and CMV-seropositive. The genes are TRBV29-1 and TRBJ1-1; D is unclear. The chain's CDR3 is CSKRRTGAFF. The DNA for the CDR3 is TGCAGCAAACGGCGAACGGGAGCTTTCTTT.